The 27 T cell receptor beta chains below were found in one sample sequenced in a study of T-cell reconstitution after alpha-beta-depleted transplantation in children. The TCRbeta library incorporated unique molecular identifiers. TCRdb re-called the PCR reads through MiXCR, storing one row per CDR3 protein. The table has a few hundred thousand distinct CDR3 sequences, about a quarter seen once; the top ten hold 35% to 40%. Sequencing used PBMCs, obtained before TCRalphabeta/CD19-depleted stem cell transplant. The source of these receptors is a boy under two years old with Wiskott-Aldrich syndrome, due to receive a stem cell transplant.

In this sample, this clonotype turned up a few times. As DNA, the CDR3 is TGCGCCAGCAGCTTTACGGGAGACAATGAGCAGTTCTTC. Its translation is CASSFTGDNEQFF. This rearrangement joins TRBV5-1 to TRBJ2-1, with TRBD2 as a possible D gene (6 bases). Germline values: CDR1 SGHRS, CDR2 YFSETQ. CDR3 length: 13 residues. V was clipped by 2 bases and J by 5 bases, with 8 bases between them.

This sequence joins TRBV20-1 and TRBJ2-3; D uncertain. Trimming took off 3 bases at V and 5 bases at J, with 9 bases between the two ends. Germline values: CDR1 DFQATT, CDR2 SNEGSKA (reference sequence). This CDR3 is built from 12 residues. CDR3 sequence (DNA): TGCAGTGCTAGGGAGCTGAGAGATACGCAGTATTTT. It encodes CSARELRDTQYF.

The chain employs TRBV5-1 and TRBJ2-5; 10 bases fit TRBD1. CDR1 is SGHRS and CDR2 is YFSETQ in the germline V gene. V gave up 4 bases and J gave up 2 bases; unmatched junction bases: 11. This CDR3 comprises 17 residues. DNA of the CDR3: TGCGCCAGCAGCGGACGAAGGGGGACAGGGGCACAAGAGACCCAGTACTTC. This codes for CASSGRRGTGAQETQYF.

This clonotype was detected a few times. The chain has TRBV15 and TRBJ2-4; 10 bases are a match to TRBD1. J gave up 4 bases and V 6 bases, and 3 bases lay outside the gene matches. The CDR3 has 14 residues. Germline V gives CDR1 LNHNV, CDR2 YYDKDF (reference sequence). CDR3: CATRGDRGKNIQYF. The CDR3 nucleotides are TGTGCCACCAGAGGGGACAGGGGAAAAAACATTCAGTACTTC.

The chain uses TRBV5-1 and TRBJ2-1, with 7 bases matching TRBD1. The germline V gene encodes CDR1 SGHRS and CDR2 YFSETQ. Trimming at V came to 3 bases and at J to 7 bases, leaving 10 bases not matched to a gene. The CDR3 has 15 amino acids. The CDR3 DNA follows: TGCGCCAGCAGCTCCGGCTCGGGACAGAGTAATGAGCAGTTCTTC. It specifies CASSSGSGQSNEQFF.

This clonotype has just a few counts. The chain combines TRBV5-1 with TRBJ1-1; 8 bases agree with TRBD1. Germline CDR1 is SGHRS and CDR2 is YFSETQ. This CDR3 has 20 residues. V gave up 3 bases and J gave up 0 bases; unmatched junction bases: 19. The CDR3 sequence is CASSSIIINRGTRMNTEAFF. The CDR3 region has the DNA TGCGCCAGCAGCTCGATTATTATCAACAGGGGGACACGCATGAACACTGAAGCTTTCTTT.

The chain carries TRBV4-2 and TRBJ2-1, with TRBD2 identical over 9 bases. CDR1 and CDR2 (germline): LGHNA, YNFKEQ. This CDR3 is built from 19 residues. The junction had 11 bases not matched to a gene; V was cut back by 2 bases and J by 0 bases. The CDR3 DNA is TGTGCCAGCAGCCAATTGTTAGCGGGAGTTGTCCTCTCCTACAATGAGCAGTTCTTC. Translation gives CASSQLLAGVVLSYNEQFF.

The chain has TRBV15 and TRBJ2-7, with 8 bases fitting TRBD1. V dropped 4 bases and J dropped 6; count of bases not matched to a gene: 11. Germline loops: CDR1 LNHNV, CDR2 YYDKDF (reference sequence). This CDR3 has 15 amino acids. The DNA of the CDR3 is TGTGCCACCAGCATTGCCGGGACAGGACCCCTCGAGCAGTACTTC. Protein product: CATSIAGTGPLEQYF.

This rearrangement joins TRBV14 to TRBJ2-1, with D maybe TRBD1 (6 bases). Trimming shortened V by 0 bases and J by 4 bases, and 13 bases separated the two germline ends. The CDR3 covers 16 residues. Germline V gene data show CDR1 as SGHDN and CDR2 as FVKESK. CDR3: CASSQDPRTAYNEQFF. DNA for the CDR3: TGTGCCAGCAGCCAAGACCCTAGGACAGCTTACAATGAGCAGTTCTTC.

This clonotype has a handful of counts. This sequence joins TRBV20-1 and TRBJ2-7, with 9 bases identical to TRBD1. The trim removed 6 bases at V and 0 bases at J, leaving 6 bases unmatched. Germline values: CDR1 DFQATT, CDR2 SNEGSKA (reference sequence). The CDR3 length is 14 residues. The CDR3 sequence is CSAGQGSSSYEQYF. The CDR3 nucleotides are TGCAGTGCCGGACAGGGGTCGAGCTCCTACGAGCAGTACTTC.

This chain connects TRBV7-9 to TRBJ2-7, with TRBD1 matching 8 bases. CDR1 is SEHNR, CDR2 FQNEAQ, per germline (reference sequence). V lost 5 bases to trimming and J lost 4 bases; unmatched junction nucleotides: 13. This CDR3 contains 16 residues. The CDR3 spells CASSQGAARVGYEQYF. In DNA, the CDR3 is TGTGCCAGCAGCCAGGGGGCAGCGAGGGTCGGGTACGAGCAGTACTTC.

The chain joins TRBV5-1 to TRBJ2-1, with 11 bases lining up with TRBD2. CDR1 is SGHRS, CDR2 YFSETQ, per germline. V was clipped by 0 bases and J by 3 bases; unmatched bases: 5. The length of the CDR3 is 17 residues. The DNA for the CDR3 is TGCGCCAGCAGCTTGGTTACCGGGACTAGCGGCTACAATGAGCAGTTCTTC. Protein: CASSLVTGTSGYNEQFF.

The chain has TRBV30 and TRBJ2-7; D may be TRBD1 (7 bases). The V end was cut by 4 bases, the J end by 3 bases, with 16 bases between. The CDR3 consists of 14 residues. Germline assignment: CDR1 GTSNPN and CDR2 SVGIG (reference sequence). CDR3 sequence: CAWTGIRGDYEQYF. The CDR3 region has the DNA TGTGCCTGGACGGGGATCAGGGGGGACTACGAGCAGTACTTC. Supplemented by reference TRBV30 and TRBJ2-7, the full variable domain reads SQTIHQWPATLVQPVGSPLSLECTVEGTSNPNLYWYRQAAGRGLQLLFYSVGIGQISSEVPQNLSASRPQDRQFILSSKKLLLSDSGFYLCAWTGIRGDYEQYFGPGTRLTVT.

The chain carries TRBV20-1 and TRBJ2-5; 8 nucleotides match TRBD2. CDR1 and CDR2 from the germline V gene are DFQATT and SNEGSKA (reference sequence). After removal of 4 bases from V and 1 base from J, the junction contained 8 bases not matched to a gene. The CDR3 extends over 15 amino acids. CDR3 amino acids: CSATSLGGAQETQYF. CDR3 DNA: TGCAGTGCTACTTCCCTCGGGGGGGCCCAAGAGACCCAGTACTTC.

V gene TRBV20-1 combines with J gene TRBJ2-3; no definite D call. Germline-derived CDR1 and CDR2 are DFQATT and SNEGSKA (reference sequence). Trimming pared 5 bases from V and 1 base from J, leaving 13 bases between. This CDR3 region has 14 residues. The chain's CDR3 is CSAPPPGGTDTQYF. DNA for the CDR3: TGCAGTGCTCCACCTCCAGGAGGCACAGATACGCAGTATTTT.

CDR3 DNA: TGCGCCAGCAGCTTGGCCACTACCACAGATACGCAGTATTTT. Its translation: CASSLATTTDTQYF. The chain uses TRBV5-1 and TRBJ2-3, with D unclear. Trimming shortened V by 0 bases and J by 2 bases, and 7 bases separated the two germline ends. This CDR3 has 14 amino acids. The germline gives CDR1 SGHRS, CDR2 YFSETQ.

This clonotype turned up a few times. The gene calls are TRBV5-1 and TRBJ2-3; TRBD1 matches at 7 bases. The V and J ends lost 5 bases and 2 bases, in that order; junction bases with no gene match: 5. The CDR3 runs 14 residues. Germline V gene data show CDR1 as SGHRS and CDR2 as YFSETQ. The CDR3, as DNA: TGCGCCAGCAGTGACGGACAGGTCACAGATACGCAGTATTTT. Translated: CASSDGQVTDTQYF.

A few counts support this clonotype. The CDR3 protein is CASSLQDRGSYNEQFF. The CDR3 DNA reads TGTGCCAGCAGCTTACAGGACAGGGGCTCCTACAATGAGCAGTTCTTC. The gene calls are TRBV7-6 and TRBJ2-1; 9 bases line up with TRBD1. The germline gives CDR1 SGHVS, CDR2 FNYEAQ. Unmatched junction bases numbered 2, after V lost 2 bases and J lost 0 bases. CDR3 size: 16 residues.

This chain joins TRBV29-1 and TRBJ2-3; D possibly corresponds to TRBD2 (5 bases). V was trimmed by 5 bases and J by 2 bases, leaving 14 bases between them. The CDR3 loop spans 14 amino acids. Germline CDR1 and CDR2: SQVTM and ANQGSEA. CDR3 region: CSVSERGYTDTQYF. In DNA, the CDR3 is TGCAGCGTTAGTGAAAGAGGGTACACAGATACGCAGTATTTT.

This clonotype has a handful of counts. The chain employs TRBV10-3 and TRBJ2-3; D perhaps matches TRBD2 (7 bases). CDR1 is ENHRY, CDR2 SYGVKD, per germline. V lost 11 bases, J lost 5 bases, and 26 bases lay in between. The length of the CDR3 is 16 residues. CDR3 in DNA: TGTGCCGTCCCCCGATATTTTTACAGGGAGGGAGATACGCAGTATTTT. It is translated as CAVPRYFYREGDTQYF.

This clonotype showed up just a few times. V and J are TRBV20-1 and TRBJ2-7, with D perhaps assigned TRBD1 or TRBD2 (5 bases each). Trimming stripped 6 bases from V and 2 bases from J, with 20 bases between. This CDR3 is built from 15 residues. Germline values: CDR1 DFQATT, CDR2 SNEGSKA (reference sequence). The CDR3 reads CSADRLGEPTYEQYF. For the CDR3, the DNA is TGCAGTGCCGATAGGTTGGGGGAACCCACCTACGAGCAGTACTTC.

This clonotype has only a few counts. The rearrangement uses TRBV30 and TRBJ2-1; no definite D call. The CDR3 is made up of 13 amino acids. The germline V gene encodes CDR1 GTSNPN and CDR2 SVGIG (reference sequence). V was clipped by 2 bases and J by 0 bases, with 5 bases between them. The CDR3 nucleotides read TGTGCCTGGAGTTTGGACTCCTACAATGAGCAGTTCTTC. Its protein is CAWSLDSYNEQFF.

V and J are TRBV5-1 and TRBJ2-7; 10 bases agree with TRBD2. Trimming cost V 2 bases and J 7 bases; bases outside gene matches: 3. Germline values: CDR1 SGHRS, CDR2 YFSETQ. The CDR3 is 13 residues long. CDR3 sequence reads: CASSFLAGAEQYF. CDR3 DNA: TGCGCCAGCAGCTTCCTAGCGGGGGCAGAGCAGTACTTC.

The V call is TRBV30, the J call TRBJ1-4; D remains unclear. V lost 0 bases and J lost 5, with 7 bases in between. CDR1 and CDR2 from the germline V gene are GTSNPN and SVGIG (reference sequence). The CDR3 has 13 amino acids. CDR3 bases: TGTGCCTGGAGTGTCCGTGAGAATGAAAAACTGTTTTTT. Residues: CAWSVRENEKLFF. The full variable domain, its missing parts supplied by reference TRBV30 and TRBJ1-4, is SQTIHQWPATLVQPVGSPLSLECTVEGTSNPNLYWYRQAAGRGLQLLFYSVGIGQISSEVPQNLSASRPQDRQFILSSKKLLLSDSGFYLCAWSVRENEKLFFGSGTQLSVL.

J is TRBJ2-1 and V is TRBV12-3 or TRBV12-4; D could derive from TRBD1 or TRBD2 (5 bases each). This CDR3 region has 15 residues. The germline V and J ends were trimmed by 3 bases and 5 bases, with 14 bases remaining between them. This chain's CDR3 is CASSLWGISNNEQFF. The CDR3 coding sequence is TGTGCCAGCAGTTTGTGGGGGATAAGTAACAATGAGCAGTTCTTC.

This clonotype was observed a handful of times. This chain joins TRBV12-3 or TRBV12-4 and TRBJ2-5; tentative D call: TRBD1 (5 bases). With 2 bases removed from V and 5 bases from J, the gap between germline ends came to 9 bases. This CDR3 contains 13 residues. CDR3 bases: TGTGCCAGCAGTTTACGACAGATTGAGACCCAGTACTTC. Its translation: CASSLRQIETQYF.

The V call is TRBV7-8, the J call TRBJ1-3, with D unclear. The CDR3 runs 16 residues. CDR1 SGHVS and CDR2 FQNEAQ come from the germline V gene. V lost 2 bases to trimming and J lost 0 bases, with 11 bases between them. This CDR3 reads CASSLSATSSGNTIYF. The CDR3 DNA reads TGTGCCAGCAGCTTAAGCGCCACCTCCTCTGGAAACACCATATATTTT.